This T cell receptor (beta chain) emerged from a study of T cell repertoires in cytomegalovirus infection. In its sample, this clonotype was seen a few times. Its antigen is still unknown. TCRdb reprocessed the reads with MiXCR, giving one entry per CDR3 protein. This sample has about 230,000 distinct CDR3 sequences; approximately 24% occur once, and the top ten carry around a sixth. Study-level findings and limits: HLA-C-restricted CMV-specific TCR beta clonotypes were dominant in the ex vivo response. Public TCR beta family frequency separated CMV-and-HLA carriers, including in an independent cohort.

The receptor was isolated from a human donor in good health (CMV status not recorded). Some clones in this sample may be carry-over from other donors' samples. The sequenced sample was CD8+ T cells from PBMCs.

The CDR3 region is CASRGGQGAREQYF. The DNA of the CDR3 is TGTGCCAGCAGGGGGGGACAGGGGGCGCGTGAGCAGTACTTC. The rearrangement uses TRBV2 and TRBJ2-7; TRBD1 agrees at 12 bases. CDR3 length: 14 residues. The trim removed 6 bases at V and 7 bases at J, leaving 7 bases unmatched. Per the germline V gene, CDR1 is SNHLY and CDR2 is FYNNEI.